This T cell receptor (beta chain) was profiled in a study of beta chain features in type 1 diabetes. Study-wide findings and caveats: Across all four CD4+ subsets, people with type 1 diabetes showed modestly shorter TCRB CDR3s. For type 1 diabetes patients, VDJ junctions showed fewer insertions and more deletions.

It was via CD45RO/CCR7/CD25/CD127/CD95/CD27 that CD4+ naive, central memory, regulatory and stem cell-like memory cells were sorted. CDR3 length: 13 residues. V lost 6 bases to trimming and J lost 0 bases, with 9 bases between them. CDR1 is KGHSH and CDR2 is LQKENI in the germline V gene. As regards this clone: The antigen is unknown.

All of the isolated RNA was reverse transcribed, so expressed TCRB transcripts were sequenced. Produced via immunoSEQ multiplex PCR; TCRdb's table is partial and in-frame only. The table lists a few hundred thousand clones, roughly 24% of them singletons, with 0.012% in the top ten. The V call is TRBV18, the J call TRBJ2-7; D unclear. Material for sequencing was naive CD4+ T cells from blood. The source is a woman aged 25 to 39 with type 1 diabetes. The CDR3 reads CASSPYTSYEQYF. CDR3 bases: TGTGCCAGCTCTCCTTACACCTCCTACGAGCAGTACTTC.